This entry features one TCR beta chain sequence. The entry originates in a study of shared T cell receptors in the human thymus. Repertoires were generated with immunoSEQ multiplex PCR, while TCRdb's copy carries only in-frame clones and drops some. The repertoire holds more than 550,000 clones, approximately 87% seen once, with 0.009% to 0.0095% in the top ten. V was trimmed by 4 bases and J by 0 bases, leaving 18 bases between them. This CDR3 spans 17 amino acids. Germline V gene sequence: CDR1 SGHAT, CDR2 FQNNGV. Another study also made use of these data, one on human thymus T cells. That work states: Thymus tissue was removed during corrective cardiac surgery. V and J genes seemed to be used with bias in thymic and blood repertoires. In unrelated individuals, thymic repertoires overlapped highly, according to related research.

Sequences were obtained from thymocytes. The J gene is TRBJ1-2, the V gene TRBV11-2; D call uncertain. The source is a boy younger than two with a congenital heart defect. The CDR3 nucleotides are TGTGCCAGCAGCTCACTTCCCTCCGAGAGAGCTAACTATGGCTACACCTTC. Its protein product is CASSSLPSERANYGYTF. Full variable domain (outside the CDR3, taken from reference TRBV11-2 and TRBJ1-2): EAGVAQSPRYKIIEKRQSVAFWCNPISGHATLYWYQQILGQGPKLLIQFQNNGVVDDSQLPKDRFSAERLKGVDSTLKIQPAKLEDSAVYLCASSSLPSERANYGYTFGSGTRLTVV.